This is a list of T cell receptor beta chains from one sample in a study of spatial heterogeneity in lung cancer. In TCRdb, the 5' RACE reads were re-called with MiXCR into one record per CDR3 protein. The sample shows more than 95,000 distinct CDR3 sequences, 12% of them seen only once. The sequences come from PBMCs, collected at follow-up. The receptors originated from a male donor with early-stage non-small cell lung cancer. The CDR3 runs from the conserved cysteine through the conserved F or W. The D gene is left open where the match is weak. Rows give clone size only sometimes, using once, few, many, or a class for an expanded clone.

TRBJ1-6 15 TRBV9 many . CASSVGVTNHSPLHF TGTGCCAGCAGCGTAGGTGTGACAAACCATTCACCCCTCCACTTT
TRBJ2-5 17 TRBV9 . . CASSVDEGGSNQETQYF TGTGCCAGCAGCGTAGACGAAGGAGGCAGCAACCAAGAGACCCAGTACTTC
TRBJ2-3 14 TRBV24-1 many . CATSDLLGADTQYF TGTGCCACCAGTGATTTACTAGGCGCGGATACGCAGTATTTT
TRBJ2-7 13 TRBV7-2 . TRBD1 CASRRDRAGEQYF TGTGCCAGCAGAAGGGACAGGGCCGGCGAGCAGTACTTC
TRBJ2-2 12 TRBV20-1 many . CSANPGAGELFF TGCAGTGCCAACCCGGGCGCCGGGGAGCTGTTTTTT
TRBJ1-2 14 TRBV7-2 . . CASSLGVLQNGYTF TGTGCCAGCAGCTTGGGAGTCCTCCAGAATGGCTACACCTTC
TRBJ1-6 15 TRBV7-2 . . CASSLVGQGNSPLHF TGTGCCAGCAGCTTAGTGGGGCAGGGGAATTCACCCCTCCACTTT
TRBJ2-1 17 TRBV7-9 . TRBD2 CASSWPGLAGGPVEQFF TGTGCCAGCAGCTGGCCGGGACTAGCGGGGGGTCCGGTTGAGCAGTTCTTC
TRBJ2-7 13 TRBV10-3 few . CAISLGEANEQYF TGTGCCATCAGCTTGGGGGAGGCTAACGAGCAGTACTTC
TRBJ1-1 15 TRBV10-3 . TRBD1 CAIRSPGQGKTEAFF TGTGCCATCAGGAGTCCGGGACAGGGGAAGACTGAAGCTTTCTTT